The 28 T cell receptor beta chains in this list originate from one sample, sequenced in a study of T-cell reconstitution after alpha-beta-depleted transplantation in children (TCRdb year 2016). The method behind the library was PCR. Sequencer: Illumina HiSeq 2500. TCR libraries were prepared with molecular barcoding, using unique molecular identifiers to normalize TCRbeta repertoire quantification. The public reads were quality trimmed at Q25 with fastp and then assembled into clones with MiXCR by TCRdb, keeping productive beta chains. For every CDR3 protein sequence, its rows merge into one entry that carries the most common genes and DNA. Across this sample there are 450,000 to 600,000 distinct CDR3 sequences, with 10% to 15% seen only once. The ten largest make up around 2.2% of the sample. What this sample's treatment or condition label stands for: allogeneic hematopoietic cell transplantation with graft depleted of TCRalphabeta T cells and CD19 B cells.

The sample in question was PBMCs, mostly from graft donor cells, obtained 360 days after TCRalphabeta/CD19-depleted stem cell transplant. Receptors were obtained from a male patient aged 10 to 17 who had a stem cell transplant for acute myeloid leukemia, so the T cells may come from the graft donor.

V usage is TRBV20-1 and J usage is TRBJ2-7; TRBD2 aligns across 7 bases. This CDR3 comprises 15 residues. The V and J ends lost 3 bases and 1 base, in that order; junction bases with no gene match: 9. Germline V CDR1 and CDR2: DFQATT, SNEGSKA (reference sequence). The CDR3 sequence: CSASPRERLSYEQYF. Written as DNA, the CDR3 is TGCAGTGCTAGTCCGCGGGAGCGACTTTCCTACGAGCAGTACTTC.

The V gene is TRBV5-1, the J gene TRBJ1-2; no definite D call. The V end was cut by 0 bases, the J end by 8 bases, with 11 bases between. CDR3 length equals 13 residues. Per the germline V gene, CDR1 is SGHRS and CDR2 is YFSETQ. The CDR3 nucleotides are TGCGCCAGCAGCTTGGTAGCCTTTGGGGGCTACACCTTC. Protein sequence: CASSLVAFGGYTF.

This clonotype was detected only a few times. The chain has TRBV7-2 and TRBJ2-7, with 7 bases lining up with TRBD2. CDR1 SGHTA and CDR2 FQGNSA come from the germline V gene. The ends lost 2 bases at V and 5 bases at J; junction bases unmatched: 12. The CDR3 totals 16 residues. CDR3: CASSLRAGSLRDEQYF. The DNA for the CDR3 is TGTGCCAGCAGCTTAAGAGCGGGATCCCTCCGGGACGAGCAGTACTTC.

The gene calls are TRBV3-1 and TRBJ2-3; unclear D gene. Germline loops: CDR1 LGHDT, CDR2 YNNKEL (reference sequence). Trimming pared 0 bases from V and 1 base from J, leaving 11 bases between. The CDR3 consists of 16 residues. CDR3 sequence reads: CASSQEMGRRTDTQYF. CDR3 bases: TGTGCCAGCAGCCAAGAGATGGGCCGCCGCACAGATACGCAGTATTTT.

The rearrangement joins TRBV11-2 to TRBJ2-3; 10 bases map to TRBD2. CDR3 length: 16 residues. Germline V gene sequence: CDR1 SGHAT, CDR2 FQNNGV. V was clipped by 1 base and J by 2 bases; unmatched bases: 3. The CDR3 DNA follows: TGTGCCAGCAGCTTAGCCGGGACTAGCGACACAGATACGCAGTATTTT. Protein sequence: CASSLAGTSDTDTQYF. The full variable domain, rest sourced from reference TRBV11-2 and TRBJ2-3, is EAGVAQSPRYKIIEKRQSVAFWCNPISGHATLYWYQQILGQGPKLLIQFQNNGVVDDSQLPKDRFSAERLKGVDSTLKIQPAKLEDSAVYLCASSLAGTSDTDTQYFGPGTRLTVL.

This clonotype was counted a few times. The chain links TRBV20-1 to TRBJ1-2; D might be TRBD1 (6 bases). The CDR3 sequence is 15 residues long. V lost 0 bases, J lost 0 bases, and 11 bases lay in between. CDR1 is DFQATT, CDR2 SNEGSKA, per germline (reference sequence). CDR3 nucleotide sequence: TGCAGTGCTAGAGATAGGACAGCTACTAACTATGGCTACACCTTC. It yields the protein CSARDRTATNYGYTF.

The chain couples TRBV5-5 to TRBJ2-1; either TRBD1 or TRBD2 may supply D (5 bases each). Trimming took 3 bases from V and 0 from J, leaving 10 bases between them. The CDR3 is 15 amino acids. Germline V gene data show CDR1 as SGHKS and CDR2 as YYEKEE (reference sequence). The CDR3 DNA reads TGTGCCAGCAGCTCAACGGGGCCCTCCTACAATGAGCAGTTCTTC. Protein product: CASSSTGPSYNEQFF.

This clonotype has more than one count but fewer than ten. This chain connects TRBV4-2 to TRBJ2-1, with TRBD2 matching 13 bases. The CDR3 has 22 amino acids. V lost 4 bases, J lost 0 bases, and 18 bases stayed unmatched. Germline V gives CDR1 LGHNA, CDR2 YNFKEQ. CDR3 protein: CASSLLRTSGRPTLSSYNEQFF. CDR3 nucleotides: TGTGCCAGCAGCCTCCTTCGGACTAGCGGGAGACCCACGTTGAGCTCCTACAATGAGCAGTTCTTC.

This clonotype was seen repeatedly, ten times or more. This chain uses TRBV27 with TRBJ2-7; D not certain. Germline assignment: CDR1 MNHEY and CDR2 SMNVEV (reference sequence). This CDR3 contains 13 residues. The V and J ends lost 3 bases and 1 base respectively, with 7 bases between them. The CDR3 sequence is CASSLRQSYEQYF. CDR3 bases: TGTGCCAGCAGTTTGAGGCAGTCCTACGAGCAGTACTTC.

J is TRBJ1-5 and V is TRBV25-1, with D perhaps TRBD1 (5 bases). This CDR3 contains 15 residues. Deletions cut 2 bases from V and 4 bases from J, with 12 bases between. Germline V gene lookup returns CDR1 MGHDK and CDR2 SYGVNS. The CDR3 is CASSEGTLGNQPQHF. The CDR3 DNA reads TGTGCCAGCAGTGAAGGGACCTTGGGGAATCAGCCCCAGCATTTT.

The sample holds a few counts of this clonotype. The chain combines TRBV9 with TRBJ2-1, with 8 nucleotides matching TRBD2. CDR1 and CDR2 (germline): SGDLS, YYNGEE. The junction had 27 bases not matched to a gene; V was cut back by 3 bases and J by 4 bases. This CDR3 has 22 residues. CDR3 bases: TGTGCCAGCAGCGCCCCTCGCTCGATTGAGCTGAGTACTAGCGGAAAATACAATGAGCAGTTCTTC. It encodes CASSAPRSIELSTSGKYNEQFF. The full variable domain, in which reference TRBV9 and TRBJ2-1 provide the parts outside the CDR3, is DSGVTQTPKHLITATGQRVTLRCSPRSGDLSVYWYQQSLDQGLQFLIQYYNGEERAKGNILERFSAQQFPDLHSELNLSSLELGDSALYFCASSAPRSIELSTSGKYNEQFFGPGTRLTVL.

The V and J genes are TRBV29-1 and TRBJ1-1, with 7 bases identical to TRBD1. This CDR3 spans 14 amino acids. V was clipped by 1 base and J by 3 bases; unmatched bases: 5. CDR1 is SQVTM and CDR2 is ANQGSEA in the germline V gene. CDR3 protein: CSVEATGCDTEAFF. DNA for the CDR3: TGCAGCGTTGAAGCGACAGGGTGTGACACTGAAGCTTTCTTT.

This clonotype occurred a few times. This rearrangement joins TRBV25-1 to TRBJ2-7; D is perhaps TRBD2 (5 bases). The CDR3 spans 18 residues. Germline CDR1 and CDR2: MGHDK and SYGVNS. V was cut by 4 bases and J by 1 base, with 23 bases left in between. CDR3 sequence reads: CASSAKGVVDFGSYEQYF. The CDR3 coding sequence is TGTGCCAGCAGTGCTAAAGGAGTTGTGGACTTTGGGTCCTACGAGCAGTACTTC.

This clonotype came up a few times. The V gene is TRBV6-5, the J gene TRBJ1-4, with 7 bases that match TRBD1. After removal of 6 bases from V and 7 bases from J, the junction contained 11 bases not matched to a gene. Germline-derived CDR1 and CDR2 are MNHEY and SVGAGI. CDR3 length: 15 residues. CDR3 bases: TGTGCCAGCAGCTCGACAGGGATTTCGGGTGAAAAACTGTTTTTT. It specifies CASSSTGISGEKLFF.

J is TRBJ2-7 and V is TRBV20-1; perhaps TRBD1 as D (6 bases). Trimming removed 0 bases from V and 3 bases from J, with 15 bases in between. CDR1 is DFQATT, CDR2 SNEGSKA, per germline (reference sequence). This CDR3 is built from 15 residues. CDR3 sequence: CSARDLGQGFYEQYF. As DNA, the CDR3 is TGCAGTGCTAGAGATTTAGGGCAGGGGTTCTACGAGCAGTACTTC.

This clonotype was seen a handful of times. DNA for the CDR3: TGTGCCAGCAGCCAAGATTACCCACAGGGATGGAGCACAGATACGCAGTATTTT. The encoded protein is CASSQDYPQGWSTDTQYF. The V and J genes are TRBV3-1 and TRBJ2-3; TRBD1 is a possible D gene (6 bases). This CDR3 is 18 amino acids long. The germline V gene has CDR1 LGHDT and CDR2 YNNKEL (reference sequence). Trimming left V 0 bases short and J 0 bases short, with 16 bases between.

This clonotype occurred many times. The CDR3 DNA follows: TGTGCCAGCTCTTATGGGGGCTACAATGAGCAGTTCTTC. This encodes CASSYGGYNEQFF. The rearrangement joins TRBV9 to TRBJ2-1, with D possibly called TRBD1 or TRBD2 (5 bases each). The CDR3 covers 13 residues. V dropped 7 bases and J dropped 3 bases, with 11 bases sitting between them. Germline CDR1 reads SGDLS; CDR2 reads YYNGEE.

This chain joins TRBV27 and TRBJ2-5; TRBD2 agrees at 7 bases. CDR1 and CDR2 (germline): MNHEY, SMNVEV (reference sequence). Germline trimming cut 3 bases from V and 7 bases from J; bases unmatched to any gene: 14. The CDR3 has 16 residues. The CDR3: CASSFRASGILGTQYF. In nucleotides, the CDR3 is TGTGCCAGCAGTTTTCGGGCTAGCGGAATCCTTGGGACCCAGTACTTC.

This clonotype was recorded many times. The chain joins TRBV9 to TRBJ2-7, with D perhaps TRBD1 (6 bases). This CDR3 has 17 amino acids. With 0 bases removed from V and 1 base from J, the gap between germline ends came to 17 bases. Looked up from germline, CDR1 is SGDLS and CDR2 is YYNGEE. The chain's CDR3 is CASSVGTGFLTSYEQYF. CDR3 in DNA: TGTGCCAGCAGCGTAGGAACAGGGTTTTTAACTTCCTACGAGCAGTACTTC.

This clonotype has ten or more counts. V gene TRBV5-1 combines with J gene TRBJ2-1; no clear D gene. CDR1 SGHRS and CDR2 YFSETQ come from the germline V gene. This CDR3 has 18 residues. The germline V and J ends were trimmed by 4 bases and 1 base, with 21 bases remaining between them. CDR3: CASSPLALTRYSYNEQFF. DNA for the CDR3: TGCGCCAGCAGCCCATTAGCCTTGACGCGCTATTCCTACAATGAGCAGTTCTTC.

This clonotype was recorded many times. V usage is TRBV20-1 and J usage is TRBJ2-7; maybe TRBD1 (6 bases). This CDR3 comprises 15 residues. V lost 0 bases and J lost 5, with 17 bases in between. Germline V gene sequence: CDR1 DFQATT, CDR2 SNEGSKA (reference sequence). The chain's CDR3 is CSARDPGTLPNEQYF. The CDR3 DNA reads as TGCAGTGCTAGAGATCCCGGGACATTACCTAACGAGCAGTACTTC.

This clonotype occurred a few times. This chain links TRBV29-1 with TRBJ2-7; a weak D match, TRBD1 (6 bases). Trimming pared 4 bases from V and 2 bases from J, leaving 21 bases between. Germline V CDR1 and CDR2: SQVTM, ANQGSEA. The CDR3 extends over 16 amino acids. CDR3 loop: CSVANFRDTIAYEQYF. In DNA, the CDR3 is TGCAGCGTTGCCAACTTTCGGGACACCATAGCCTACGAGCAGTACTTC.

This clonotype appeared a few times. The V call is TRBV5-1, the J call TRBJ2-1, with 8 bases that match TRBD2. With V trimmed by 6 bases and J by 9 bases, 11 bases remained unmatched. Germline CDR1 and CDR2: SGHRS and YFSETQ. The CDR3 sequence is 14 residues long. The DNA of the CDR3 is TGCGCCAGCAATCGCGGGAGGCTGGACTCTGAGCAGTTCTTC. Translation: CASNRGRLDSEQFF.

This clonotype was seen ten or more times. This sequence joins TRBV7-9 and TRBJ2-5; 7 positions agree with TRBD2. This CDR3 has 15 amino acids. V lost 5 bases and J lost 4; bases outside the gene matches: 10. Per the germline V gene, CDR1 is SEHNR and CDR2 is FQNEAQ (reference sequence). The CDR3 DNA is TGTGCCAGCAGCCCCCCTAGGTGGGGGGGAGAGACCCAGTACTTC. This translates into CASSPPRWGGETQYF.

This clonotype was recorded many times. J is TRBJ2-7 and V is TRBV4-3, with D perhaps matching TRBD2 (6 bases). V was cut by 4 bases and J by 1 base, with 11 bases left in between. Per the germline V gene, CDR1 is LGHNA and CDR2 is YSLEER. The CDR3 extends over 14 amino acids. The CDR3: CASSRAGRSYEQYF. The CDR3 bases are TGCGCCAGCAGCCGCGCAGGGAGGTCCTACGAGCAGTACTTC.

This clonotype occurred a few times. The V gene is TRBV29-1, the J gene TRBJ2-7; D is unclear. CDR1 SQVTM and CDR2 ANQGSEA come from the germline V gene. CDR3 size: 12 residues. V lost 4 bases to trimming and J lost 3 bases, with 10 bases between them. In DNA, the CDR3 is TGCAGCGTTGCTAGGAGCTACTACGAGCAGTACTTC. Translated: CSVARSYYEQYF.

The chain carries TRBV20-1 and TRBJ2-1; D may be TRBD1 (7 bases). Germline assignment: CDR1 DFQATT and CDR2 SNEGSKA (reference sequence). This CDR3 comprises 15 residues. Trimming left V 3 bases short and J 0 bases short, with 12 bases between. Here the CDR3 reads CSASRGTDSYNEQFF. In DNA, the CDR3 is TGCAGTGCTAGCCGCGGGACAGACTCCTACAATGAGCAGTTCTTC.

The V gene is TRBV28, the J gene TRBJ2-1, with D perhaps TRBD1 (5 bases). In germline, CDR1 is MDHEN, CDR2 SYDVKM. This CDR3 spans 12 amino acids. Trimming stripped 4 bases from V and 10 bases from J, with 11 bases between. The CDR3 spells CASSSTVVEQFF. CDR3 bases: TGTGCCAGCAGTTCGACAGTGGTAGAGCAGTTCTTC.